These 22 T cell receptor beta chains originate from one sample sequenced in a study of blood T cell repertoires in COVID-19. Method: immunoSEQ multiplex PCR; TCRdb's copy keeps in-frame clones and lacks some. The repertoire holds 100,000 to 150,000 clones, with around three quarters as singletons. Sequenced: peripheral blood. Source of these receptors: a man between 35 and 55 years old with active or convalescent COVID-19.

The chain has TRBV5-1 and TRBJ2-5, with a tentative D call TRBD1 (6 bases). CDR1 is SGHRS and CDR2 is YFSETQ in the germline V gene. The CDR3 consists of 16 residues. V shed 0 bases and J shed 3 bases, with 15 bases lying between them. The CDR3 protein is CASSLDVGHPKETQYF. DNA of the CDR3: TGCGCCAGCAGCTTGGATGTGGGACACCCTAAAGAGACCCAGTACTTC.

V and J are TRBV7-2 and TRBJ2-5; D is unclear. V dropped 1 base and J dropped 1 base, with 7 bases sitting between them. Germline V gene data show CDR1 as SGHTA and CDR2 as FQGNSA. The CDR3 totals 14 residues. CDR3 sequence reads: CASSLGGVQETQYF. DNA of the CDR3: TGTGCCAGCAGCTTAGGTGGAGTCCAAGAGACCCAGTACTTC.

The V gene is TRBV29-1, the J gene TRBJ1-2; tentatively, D is TRBD1 (6 bases). Trimming shortened V by 7 bases and J by 6 bases, and 15 bases separated the two germline ends. Looked up from germline, CDR1 is SQVTM and CDR2 is ANQGSEA. This CDR3 region has 12 residues. The CDR3 loop is CSGLGARDGYTF. CDR3 DNA: TGCAGCGGGTTGGGGGCGCGGGATGGCTACACCTTC.

The sample holds a few counts of this clone. The gene calls are TRBV9 and TRBJ2-1, with 9 positions matching TRBD1. V lost 0 bases to trimming and J lost 6 bases; unmatched junction nucleotides: 4. The CDR3 length is 15 residues. Germline CDR1 SGDLS, CDR2 YYNGEE. CDR3 protein: CASSVEGQGPNEQFF. The CDR3, as DNA: TGTGCCAGCAGCGTAGAGGGACAGGGTCCCAATGAGCAGTTCTTC.

The CDR3 here is CASSLDRNNQPQHF. The CDR3 bases are TGTGCCAGTAGCCTTGACAGAAACAATCAGCCCCAGCATTTT. The chain couples TRBV19 to TRBJ1-5, with D possibly TRBD1 on 5 matching bases. Trimming shortened V by 6 bases and J by 3 bases, and 12 bases separated the two germline ends. The CDR3 covers 14 residues. Germline assignment: CDR1 LNHDA and CDR2 SQIVND (reference sequence).

The rearrangement links TRBV2 to TRBJ1-5, with D maybe TRBD1 (5 bases). Germline CDR1 reads SNHLY; CDR2 reads FYNNEI. CDR3 length: 15 amino acids. The V gene lost 4 bases and the J gene lost 2 bases, with 12 bases spanning the gap. DNA of the CDR3: TGTGCCAGCAGTGGATCAGGGAACCGCAATCAGCCCCAGCATTTT. This gives the protein CASSGSGNRNQPQHF.

The chain couples TRBV29-1 to TRBJ1-3; 9 bases are a match to TRBD1. The CDR3 sequence is 16 residues long. V dropped 8 bases and J dropped 8; count of bases not matched to a gene: 19. Germline lookup yields CDR1 SQVTM and CDR2 ANQGSEA. The CDR3 region has the DNA TGCAGCCCCTACAGGGGGCATACCACTCTGGGAGACACCATATATTTT. This codes for CSPYRGHTTLGDTIYF. Together with reference TRBV29-1 and TRBJ1-3, the CDR3 gives the full variable domain: SAVISQKPSRDICQRGTSLTIQCQVDSQVTMMFWYRQQPGQSLTLIATANQGSEATYESGFVIDKFPISRPNLTFSTLTVSNMSPEDSSIYLCSPYRGHTTLGDTIYFGEGSWLTVV.

This chain connects TRBV6-6 to TRBJ2-3, with D perhaps TRBD2 (6 bases). The CDR3 has 15 residues. V shed 7 bases and J shed 4 bases, with 18 bases lying between them. Per the germline V gene, CDR1 is MNHNY and CDR2 is SVGAGI (reference sequence). This CDR3 reads CASTSRGGQADTQYF. The CDR3 nucleotides read TGTGCCAGCACTTCTCGGGGAGGTCAGGCAGATACGCAGTATTTT.

This chain joins TRBV21-1 and TRBJ1-4; TRBD1 is the table's D call and was not checked against the DNA. TRBV21-1 represents a pseudogene. There are 13 residues in the CDR3. The CDR3 DNA reads as TGTGCCAGCTCCCGACAGGGGGGGGAAAAACTGTTTTTT. Its translation: CASSRQGGEKLFF.

The chain has TRBV3-1 (or the pseudogene TRBV3-2) and TRBJ1-6; D is ambiguous. V lost 2 bases to trimming and J lost 7 bases, with 9 bases between them. CDR1 LGHDT and CDR2 YNNKEL come from the germline V gene (reference sequence). There are 14 residues in the CDR3. In DNA form, the CDR3 reads TGTGCCAGCAGCCAAACGCGGATCAATTCACCCCTCCACTTT. Translated: CASSQTRINSPLHF.

The genes are TRBV11-2 and TRBJ2-1; 9 nucleotides match TRBD1. Germline V lookup: CDR1 SGHAT, CDR2 FQNNGV. The CDR3 loop spans 16 amino acids. J lost 4 bases, V lost 4 bases, and 8 bases had no gene match. The CDR3 protein is CASSSPGQGKYNEQFF. CDR3 nucleotide sequence: TGTGCCAGCAGCTCCCCGGGACAGGGTAAATACAATGAGCAGTTCTTC.

The genes are TRBV9 and TRBJ1-2; D is possibly TRBD1 (6 bases). In germline, CDR1 is SGDLS, CDR2 YYNGEE. The length of the CDR3 is 15 residues. The V and J ends lost 4 bases and 1 base respectively, with 14 bases between them. The CDR3 DNA is TGTGCCAGCAGCTTAGTGGACAGACTTAACTATGGCTACACCTTC. Its translation is CASSLVDRLNYGYTF.

This clone was seen a handful of times. The chain joins TRBV24-1 to TRBJ1-2; D is undetermined. Per germline, CDR1 KGHDR and CDR2 SFDVKD. V shed 3 bases and J shed 5 bases, with 9 bases lying between them. CDR3 size: 13 residues. In DNA form, the CDR3 reads TGTGCCACCAGTGATATCGGGGAGTATGGCTACACCTTC. This codes for CATSDIGEYGYTF.

This chain connects TRBV6-4 to TRBJ1-3; perhaps TRBD1 as D (6 bases). Germline CDR1 is MRHNA and CDR2 is SNTAGT. The CDR3 loop spans 14 amino acids. The ends were cut back, 10 bases at V and 0 bases at J, with 13 bases in the middle. The CDR3 bases are TGTGCCAACGGGGTCAGGGGCTCTGGAAACACCATATATTTT. The encoded protein is CANGVRGSGNTIYF.

The J gene is TRBJ1-5, the V gene TRBV6-2 or TRBV6-3, with D unresolved. V lost 2 bases to trimming and J lost 1 base, with 9 bases between them. Germline CDR1 is MNHEY and CDR2 is SVGEGT. The CDR3 contains 15 residues. The CDR3 reads CASSYVAGSNQPQHF. The CDR3, as DNA: TGTGCCAGCAGTTACGTGGCAGGCAGCAATCAGCCCCAGCATTTT.

This rearrangement joins TRBV2 to TRBJ1-4; D not resolved. This CDR3 is 14 amino acids long. Germline V gives CDR1 SNHLY, CDR2 FYNNEI. The V and J ends lost 8 bases and 8 bases respectively, with 18 bases between them. The CDR3 reads CASDRPSTGEKLFF. DNA for the CDR3: TGTGCCAGCGATCGGCCTTCAACGGGGGAAAAACTGTTTTTT.

The chain combines TRBV3-1 (or the pseudogene TRBV3-2) with TRBJ2-1; D is undetermined. This CDR3 has 13 residues. The germline V gene has CDR1 LGHDT and CDR2 YNNKEL (reference sequence). Trimming cost V 4 bases and J 8 bases, with 12 bases left between them. CDR3 nucleotide sequence: TGTGCCAGCAGCCCGACTGGCTGGGATGAGCAGTTCTTC. It yields the protein CASSPTGWDEQFF.

J is TRBJ1-2 and V is TRBV28, with unresolved D. The germline V and J ends were trimmed by 1 base and 2 bases, with 11 bases remaining between them. Per germline, CDR1 MDHEN and CDR2 SYDVKM. This CDR3 is built from 15 residues. CDR3 loop: CASSLSGAKNYGYTF. CDR3 nucleotides: TGTGCCAGCAGTTTATCCGGAGCTAAGAACTATGGCTACACCTTC.

This clone was picked up one time. The J gene is TRBJ1-1, the V gene TRBV19; D is unresolved. The CDR3 totals 15 residues. CDR1 is LNHDA and CDR2 is SQIVND in the germline V gene (reference sequence). V lost 4 bases to trimming and J lost 1 base, with 13 bases between them. The CDR3 nucleotides are TGTGCCAGTAGTACCGTCTCGGGTGGGAACACTGAAGCTTTCTTT. It encodes CASSTVSGGNTEAFF. The whole variable domain, remainder taken from reference TRBV19 and TRBJ1-1, is DGGITQSPKYLFRKEGQNVTLSCEQNLNHDAMYWYRQDPGQGLRLIYYSQIVNDFQKGDIAEGYSVSREKKESFPLTVTSAQKNPTAFYLCASSTVSGGNTEAFFGQGTRLTVV.

The chain links TRBV27 to TRBJ2-7; TRBD2 matches 7 bases. There are 18 residues in the CDR3. Germline CDR1 and CDR2: MNHEY and SMNVEV (reference sequence). V was pared by 0 bases and J by 1 base, with 12 bases of the junction left unmatched. CDR3 coding DNA: TGTGCCAGCAGTTTATCGCGCGGGAGTACAAAGGGGTCCTACGAGCAGTACTTC. This translates into CASSLSRGSTKGSYEQYF.

The gene calls are TRBV7-9 and TRBJ1-1; D possibly corresponds to TRBD1 (6 bases). The CDR3 loop spans 14 amino acids. CDR1 and CDR2 (germline): SEHNR, FQNEAQ (reference sequence). With 1 base removed from V and 0 bases from J, the gap between germline ends came to 6 bases. The CDR3 loop is CASSLGGLNTEAFF. The CDR3, as DNA: TGTGCCAGCAGCTTAGGGGGGCTGAACACTGAAGCTTTCTTT.

V is TRBV28 and J is TRBJ1-1; 11 nucleotides line up with TRBD1. Germline CDR1 MDHEN, CDR2 SYDVKM. This CDR3 comprises 14 residues. With 5 bases clipped from V and 11 bases from J, the junction kept 10 bases outside the gene matches. The CDR3 loop reads CASSPRDRGRQAFF. In DNA, the CDR3 is TGTGCCAGCAGTCCCCGGGACAGGGGGAGGCAGGCTTTCTTT.